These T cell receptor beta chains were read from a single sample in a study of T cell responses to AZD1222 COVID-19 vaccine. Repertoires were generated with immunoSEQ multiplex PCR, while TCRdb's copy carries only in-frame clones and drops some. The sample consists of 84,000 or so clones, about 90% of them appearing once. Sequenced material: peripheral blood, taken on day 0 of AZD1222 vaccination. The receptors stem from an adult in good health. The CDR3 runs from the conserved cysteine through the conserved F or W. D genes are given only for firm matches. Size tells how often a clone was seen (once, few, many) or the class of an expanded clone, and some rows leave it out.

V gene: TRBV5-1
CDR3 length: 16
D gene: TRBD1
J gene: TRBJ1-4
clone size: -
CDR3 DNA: TGCGCCAGCAGCCCGGGACAGACTGCAACTAATGAAAAACTGTTTTTT
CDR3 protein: CASSPGQTATNEKLFF

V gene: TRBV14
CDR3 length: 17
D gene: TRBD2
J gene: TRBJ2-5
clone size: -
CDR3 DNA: TGTGCCAGCAGCCAAATTAAGACTAGCGGGGCCCAAGAGACCCAGTACTTC
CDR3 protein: CASSQIKTSGAQETQYF

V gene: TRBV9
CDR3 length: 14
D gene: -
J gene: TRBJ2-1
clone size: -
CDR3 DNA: TGTGCCAGCAGCGTGCGCGGGACCCACAATGAGCAGTTCTTC
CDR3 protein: CASSVRGTHNEQFF

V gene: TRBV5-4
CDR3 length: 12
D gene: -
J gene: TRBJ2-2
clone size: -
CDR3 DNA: TGTGCCAGCAGATGGAATACCGGGGAGCTGTTTTTT
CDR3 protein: CASRWNTGELFF

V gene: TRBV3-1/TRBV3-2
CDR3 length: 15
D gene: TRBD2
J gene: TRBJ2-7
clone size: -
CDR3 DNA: TGTGCCAGCAGCCAGGGACTAGCGGGATATTACGAGCAGTACTTC
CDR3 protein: CASSQGLAGYYEQYF

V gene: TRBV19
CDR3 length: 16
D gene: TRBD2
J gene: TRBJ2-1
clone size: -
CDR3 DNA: TGTGCCAGTAGTCGACTAGCGGGAGGGCCTTACAATGAGCAGTTCTTC
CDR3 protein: CASSRLAGGPYNEQFF

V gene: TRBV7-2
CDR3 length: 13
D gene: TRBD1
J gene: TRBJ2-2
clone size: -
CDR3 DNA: TGTGCCAGCAGCGGACAGGGTGCCGGGGAGCTGTTTTTT
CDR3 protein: CASSGQGAGELFF

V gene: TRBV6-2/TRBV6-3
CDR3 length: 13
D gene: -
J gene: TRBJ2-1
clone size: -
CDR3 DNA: TGTGCCAGCAGTTTGGGGCCAGACAATGAGCAGTTCTTC
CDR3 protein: CASSLGPDNEQFF

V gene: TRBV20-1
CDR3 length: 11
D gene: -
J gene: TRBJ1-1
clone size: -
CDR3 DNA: TGCAGTGCTAGATCGCTCGTGGAAGCTTTCTTT
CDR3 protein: CSARSLVEAFF

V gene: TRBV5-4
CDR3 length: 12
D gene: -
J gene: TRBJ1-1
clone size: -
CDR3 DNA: TGTGCCAGCAGCTTGGGGGTAACTGAAGCTTTCTTT
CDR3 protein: CASSLGVTEAFF

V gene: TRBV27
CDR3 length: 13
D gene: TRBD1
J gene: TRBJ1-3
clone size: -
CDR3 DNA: TGTGCCAGCAGTACAGGGGCCCGAAACACCATATATTTT
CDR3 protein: CASSTGARNTIYF

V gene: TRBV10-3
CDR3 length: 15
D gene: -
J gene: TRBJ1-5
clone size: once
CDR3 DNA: TGTGCCATCAGCCAAGGGGACCTTAGCAATCAGCCCCAGCATTTT
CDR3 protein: CAISQGDLSNQPQHF

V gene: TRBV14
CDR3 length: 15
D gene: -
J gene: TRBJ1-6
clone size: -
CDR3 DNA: TGTGCCAGCAGCCCCCAACAGGGTTATAATTCACCCCTCCACTTT
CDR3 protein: CASSPQQGYNSPLHF

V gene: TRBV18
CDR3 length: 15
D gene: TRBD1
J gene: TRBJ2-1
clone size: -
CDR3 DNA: TGTGCCAGCTCCCCCCGACAGGGGACCCTAAATGAGCAGTTCTTC
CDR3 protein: CASSPRQGTLNEQFF

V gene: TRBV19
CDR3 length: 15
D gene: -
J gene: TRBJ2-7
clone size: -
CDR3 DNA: TGTGCCAGTAGTATACGGGGGTCGAGAGCCTACGAGCAGTACTTC
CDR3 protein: CASSIRGSRAYEQYF

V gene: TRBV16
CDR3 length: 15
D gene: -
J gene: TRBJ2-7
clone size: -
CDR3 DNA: TGTGCCAGCAGACCCCTGGGGGGCCGCAGGGACGAGCAGTACTTC
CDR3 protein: CASRPLGGRRDEQYF

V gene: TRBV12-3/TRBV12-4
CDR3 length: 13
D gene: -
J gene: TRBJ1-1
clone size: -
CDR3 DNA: TGTGCCAGCAGTTCGTCAGGGGTCACTGAAGCTTTCTTT
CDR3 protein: CASSSSGVTEAFF

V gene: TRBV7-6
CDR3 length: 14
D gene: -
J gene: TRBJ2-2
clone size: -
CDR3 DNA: TGTGCCAGCAGCTTAGGATCAACTACCGGGGAGCTGTTTTTT
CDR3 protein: CASSLGSTTGELFF

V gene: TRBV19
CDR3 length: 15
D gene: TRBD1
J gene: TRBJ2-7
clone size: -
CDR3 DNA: TGTGCCAGTAGTATAGTCTCGGACAGGGCCTACGAGCAGTACTTC
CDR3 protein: CASSIVSDRAYEQYF

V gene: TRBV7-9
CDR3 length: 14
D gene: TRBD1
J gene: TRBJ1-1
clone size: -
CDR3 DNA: TGTGCCAGCAGCCCAGGGGGGGGACTCACTGAAGCTTTCTTT
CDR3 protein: CASSPGGGLTEAFF

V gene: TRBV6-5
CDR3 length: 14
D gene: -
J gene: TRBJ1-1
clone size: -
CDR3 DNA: TGTGCCAGCAGTAAAACAGGGATGAACACTGAAGCTTTCTTT
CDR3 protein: CASSKTGMNTEAFF

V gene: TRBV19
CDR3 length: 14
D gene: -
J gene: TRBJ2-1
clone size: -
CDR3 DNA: TGTGCCAGTAGGTTCCGGGGAGGTCAAAATGAGCAGTTCTTC
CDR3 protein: CASRFRGGQNEQFF